These 4 T cell receptor beta chains share one sample of origin, sequenced in a study of shared clonotypes between healthy human individuals. Naive CD8 cells, CD45RO-negative and positively selected for CCR7, excluded terminally differentiated effector memory CD45RA+ cells. Profiled with immunoSEQ multiplex PCR; TCRdb holds only in-frame clones, not every one. The sample holds more than 2 million clones, about 95% seen once. The sequenced sample consisted of naive CD8+ T cells sorted from blood. The receptors derive from a young man in good health.

This clone was detected once. The J gene is TRBJ2-3, the V gene TRBV7-3, with D perhaps TRBD1 or TRBD2 (5 bases each). The CDR3 is 17 residues long. V was clipped by 0 bases and J by 2 bases, with 15 bases between them. Germline CDR1 reads SGHTA; CDR2 reads FQGTGA. The CDR3 DNA follows: TGTGCCAGCAGCTTAACCGGGACGGGCGGAGCCACAGATACGCAGTATTTT. This gives the protein CASSLTGTGGATDTQYF.

The chain joins TRBV2 to TRBJ1-3; D gene unclear. CDR3 length: 14 amino acids. Germline V gives CDR1 SNHLY, CDR2 FYNNEI. V was pared by 2 bases and J by 2 bases, with 7 bases between. CDR3 DNA: TGTGCCAGCAGTGAATCGGGAACTGGAAACACCATATATTTT. This sequence encodes CASSESGTGNTIYF.

The chain joins TRBV7-6 to TRBJ2-1, with TRBD2 matching 9 bases. Germline V lookup: CDR1 SGHVS, CDR2 FNYEAQ. V gave up 1 base and J gave up 2 bases; unmatched junction bases: 9. The CDR3 runs 18 residues. This CDR3 reads CASSLDARLAGTYNEQFF. As DNA, the CDR3 is TGTGCCAGCAGCTTAGACGCGAGGCTAGCGGGAACCTACAATGAGCAGTTCTTC.

The chain joins TRBV10-3 to TRBJ2-7; 8 bases align to TRBD2. V was clipped by 3 bases and J by 2 bases; unmatched bases: 9. The length of the CDR3 is 16 residues. Germline V gives CDR1 ENHRY, CDR2 SYGVKD. For the CDR3, the DNA is TGTGCCATCAGTGATGTTGAGCGGGGGTCCCCCTACGAGCAGTACTTC. Protein product: CAISDVERGSPYEQYF.